This T cell receptor beta chain was profiled in a study of blood T cell repertoires in COVID-19. Study as a whole: Both acute and convalescent COVID-19 samples were obtained from the United States, Italy and Spain. The analysed material was cDNA or gDNA that came from T cells, B-cell-depleted T cells, or PBMCs.

Original methodology: From reference gene primer amplification, estimates of nucleated cell counts were derived. Libraries were prepared by immunoSEQ multiplex PCR; TCRdb keeps only in-frame clonotypes and omits some of them. Clone size and V and J calls were adopted from that table, with D and trimming inferred from the DNA. The table shows 150,000 to 200,000 clones, with 90% to 95% occurring only once. The V end lost 8 bases, the J end lost 0 bases, and 14 bases lay between the germline ends. This CDR3 contains 15 residues. Germline-derived CDR1 and CDR2 are MNHEY and SMNVEV (reference sequence). Sequencing used peripheral blood. This chain connects TRBV27 to TRBJ2-1; D might be TRBD2 (6 bases). The receptor comes from a woman between 50 and 59 years old with acute or convalescent COVID-19. The CDR3 nucleotides are TGTGCCAGCGCCAAGTCCGGGAGCTCCTACAATGAGCAGTTCTTC. Its translation is CASAKSGSSYNEQFF.